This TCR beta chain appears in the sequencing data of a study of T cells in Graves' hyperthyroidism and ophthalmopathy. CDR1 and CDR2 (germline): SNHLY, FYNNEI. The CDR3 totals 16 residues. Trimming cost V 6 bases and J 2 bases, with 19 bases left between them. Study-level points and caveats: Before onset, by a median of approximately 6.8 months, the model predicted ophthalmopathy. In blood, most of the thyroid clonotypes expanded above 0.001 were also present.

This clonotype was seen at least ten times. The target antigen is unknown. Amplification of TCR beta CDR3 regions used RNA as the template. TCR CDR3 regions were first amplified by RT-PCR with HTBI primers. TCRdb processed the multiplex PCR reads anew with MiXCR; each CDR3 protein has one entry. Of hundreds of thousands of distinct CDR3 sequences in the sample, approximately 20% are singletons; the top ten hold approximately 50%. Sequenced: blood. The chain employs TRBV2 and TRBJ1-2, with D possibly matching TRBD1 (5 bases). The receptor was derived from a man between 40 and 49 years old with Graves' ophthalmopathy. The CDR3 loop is CASSKTMDTINYGYTF. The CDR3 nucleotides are TGTGCCAGCAGCAAGACGATGGACACGATAAACTATGGCTACACCTTC.